The 11 T cell receptor beta chains presented below share a single source sample, sequenced in a study of human T cells and chemical hapten exposure. In TCRdb, the RACE reads were re-called with MiXCR into one record per CDR3 protein. The sample shows some 360,000 distinct CDR3 sequences, less than 6.5% of them seen only once. Documented time point: pre-sensitization, week 0. Noted treatment: therapeutic diphenylcyclopropenone sensitization with weekly scalp DPC. This specimen was whole blood, taken in connection with sensitization to the hapten diphenylcyclopropenone (DPC). The receptor source for this set is a woman aged 50 to 60 with alopecia areata. Some clones in this sample may be carry-over from other donors' samples.

This clonotype has at least ten counts. This chain uses TRBV7-2 with TRBJ2-3; possibly TRBD1 for D (5 bases). The CDR3 has 13 residues. V was trimmed by 0 bases and J by 5 bases, leaving 6 bases between them. Germline V gene data show CDR1 as SGHTA and CDR2 as FQGNSA. CDR3 residues: CASSLAGVDTQYF. The DNA for the CDR3 is TGTGCCAGCAGCTTAGCAGGGGTAGATACGCAGTATTTT.

This clonotype was found many times. The V call is TRBV7-9, the J call TRBJ2-6; no firm D call. Germline values: CDR1 SEHNR, CDR2 FQNEAQ (reference sequence). This CDR3 comprises 13 residues. Trimming stripped 3 bases from V and 4 bases from J, with 4 bases between. The CDR3 loop is CASSFTGANVLTF. CDR3 DNA sequence: TGTGCCAGCAGCTTTACCGGGGCCAACGTCCTGACTTTC.

This clonotype was counted many times. CDR3 residues: CASSRRANTGELFF. DNA of the CDR3: TGTGCCAGCTCTCGACGGGCGAACACCGGGGAGCTGTTTTTT. The rearrangement uses TRBV7-2 and TRBJ2-2; D unclear. Germline V lookup: CDR1 SGHTA, CDR2 FQGNSA. The CDR3 extends over 14 amino acids. V gave up 8 bases and J gave up 0 bases, with 10 bases separating them. Drawing the rest from reference TRBV7-2 and TRBJ2-2, the complete variable domain is GAGVSQSPSNKVTEKGKDVELRCDPISGHTALYWYRQSLGQGLEFLIYFQGNSAPDKSGLPSDRFSAERTGGSVSTLTIQRTQQEDSAVYLCASSRRANTGELFFGEGSRLTVL.

This clonotype was seen a handful of times. V and J are TRBV3-1 and TRBJ2-4; tentative D call: TRBD1 (6 bases). From germline, CDR1 is LGHDT and CDR2 YNNKEL (reference sequence). The ends were cut back, 4 bases at V and 1 base at J, with 23 bases in the middle. This CDR3 region has 19 residues. This chain's CDR3 is CASSPKIGRGSYAKNIQYF. CDR3 coding DNA: TGTGCCAGCAGCCCGAAGATAGGCAGGGGAAGTTACGCCAAAAACATTCAGTACTTC.

This clonotype has at least ten counts. The CDR3 DNA is TGTGCCAGCATTCCGGGGAGGGCGAGGCAGGGAAACATTCAGTACTTC. This encodes CASIPGRARQGNIQYF. The chain recombines TRBV2 with TRBJ2-4, with 7 bases lining up with TRBD2. The CDR3 has 16 residues. CDR1 SNHLY and CDR2 FYNNEI come from the germline V gene. The V and J ends lost 7 bases and 6 bases, in that order; junction bases with no gene match: 15.

This clonotype was seen repeatedly, ten times or more. The V and J genes are TRBV6-2 or TRBV6-3 and TRBJ1-5; 7 positions agree with TRBD1. Germline V gives CDR1 MNHEY, CDR2 SVGEGT. With 6 bases clipped from V and 3 bases from J, the junction kept 5 bases outside the gene matches. This CDR3 is 14 amino acids long. CDR3 sequence: CASRRGQANQPQHF. The CDR3 DNA reads TGTGCCAGCAGGCGCGGACAGGCCAATCAGCCCCAGCATTTT.

In its sample, this clonotype was seen a few times. The chain joins TRBV27 to TRBJ1-6, with 10 bases fitting TRBD1. With 3 bases clipped from V and 0 bases from J, the junction kept 8 bases outside the gene matches. This CDR3 has 19 amino acids. Germline-derived CDR1 and CDR2 are MNHEY and SMNVEV (reference sequence). The CDR3 reads CASSFLGQGSFSYNSPLHF. CDR3 sequence (DNA): TGTGCCAGCAGTTTTTTGGGACAGGGGTCTTTCTCCTATAATTCACCCCTCCACTTT.

This clonotype has a count of ten or more. The chain joins TRBV6-1 to TRBJ2-1; D perhaps matches TRBD2 (5 bases). Trimming took 7 bases from V and 0 from J, leaving 10 bases between them. Germline lookup yields CDR1 MNHNS and CDR2 SASEGT. The CDR3 has 14 residues. The DNA for the CDR3 is TGTGCCAGCACAGGAGGCTACTCCTACAATGAGCAGTTCTTC. Protein product: CASTGGYSYNEQFF.

The gene calls are TRBV7-2 and TRBJ1-3; 9 nucleotides agree with TRBD1. Germline-derived CDR1 and CDR2 are SGHTA and FQGNSA. CDR3 length equals 18 residues. After removal of 2 bases from V and 4 bases from J, the junction contained 12 bases not matched to a gene. In DNA form, the CDR3 reads TGTGCCAGCAGCTTACGGCCGACGGGACAGGGAAGCGGAAACACCATATATTTT. Amino acid sequence: CASSLRPTGQGSGNTIYF.

This clonotype was counted at least ten times. The rearrangement uses TRBV6-5 and TRBJ2-3; D ambiguous. Germline V gene lookup returns CDR1 MNHEY and CDR2 SVGAGI. V gave up 2 bases and J gave up 7 bases, with 28 bases separating them. CDR3 length: 19 amino acids. The CDR3 nucleotides read TGTGCCAGCAGTTACCAGCCCAGCCTTTCTAGACCCCCCCTTAATACGCAGTATTTT. Protein sequence: CASSYQPSLSRPPLNTQYF.

This clonotype was counted at least ten times. The genes are TRBV5-1 and TRBJ2-5; 12 bases line up with TRBD2. The CDR3 contains 16 residues. Germline lookup yields CDR1 SGHRS and CDR2 YFSETQ. V lost 0 bases, J lost 4 bases, and 4 bases stayed unmatched. The CDR3 bases are TGCGCCAGCAGCTTGGCTAGCGGGGGGGCCGGAGAGACCCAGTACTTC. Protein product: CASSLASGGAGETQYF. Using reference TRBV5-1 and TRBJ2-5 for the parts outside the CDR3, the full variable domain is KAGVTQTPRYLIKTRGQQVTLSCSPISGHRSVSWYQQTPGQGLQFLFEYFSETQRNKGNFPGRFSGRQFSNSRSEMNVSTLELGDSALYLCASSLASGGAGETQYFGPGTRLLVL.